This passage covers 29 T cell receptor beta chains from one sample sequenced in a study of T cells in Graves' hyperthyroidism and ophthalmopathy. TCR beta CDR3 region amplification was performed from RNA transcripts. First-round RT-PCR of the TCR CDR3 relied on the HTBI primer set. TCRdb reanalysed the multiplex PCR reads using MiXCR and keeps one entry per CDR3 protein. Of some 500,000 distinct CDR3 sequences listed, roughly a sixth are singletons. The source material was blood. The receptors come from a woman under 40 with Graves' ophthalmopathy.

This clonotype was observed many times. The rearrangement links TRBV20-1 to TRBJ2-1, with TRBD1 as a possible D gene (6 bases). Per the germline V gene, CDR1 is DFQATT and CDR2 is SNEGSKA (reference sequence). This CDR3 has 16 amino acids. The V and J ends lost 5 bases and 2 bases respectively, with 19 bases between them. The CDR3 loop reads CSAPNLRDTTYNEQFF. CDR3 sequence (DNA): TGCAGTGCTCCCAACCTACGGGACACGACCTACAATGAGCAGTTCTTC.

This chain uses TRBV27 with TRBJ2-7, with D perhaps matching TRBD2 (5 bases). The germline V and J ends were trimmed by 2 bases and 3 bases, with 11 bases remaining between them. This CDR3 contains 14 residues. CDR1 and CDR2 (germline): MNHEY, SMNVEV (reference sequence). This CDR3 is CASSLRLGVYEQYF. The CDR3 DNA follows: TGTGCCAGCAGTTTACGTCTGGGAGTCTACGAGCAGTACTTC.

This clonotype was counted many times. This chain joins TRBV11-2 and TRBJ2-5, with TRBD1 matching over 7 bases. The germline gives CDR1 SGHAT, CDR2 FQNNGV. The CDR3 is 14 residues long. V was clipped by 2 bases and J by 5 bases; unmatched bases: 5. As DNA, the CDR3 is TGTGCCAGCAGCTTAACCCAGGGGGTGGAGACCCAGTACTTC. Amino acids: CASSLTQGVETQYF.

This clonotype was seen many times. The chain's CDR3 is CASSSGQGDEQYF. As DNA, the CDR3 is TGTGCCAGCAGCTCGGGACAGGGTGACGAGCAGTACTTC. V and J are TRBV7-2 and TRBJ2-7, with 9 bases matching TRBD1. The germline V gene encodes CDR1 SGHTA and CDR2 FQGNSA. This CDR3 region has 13 residues. The V segment lost 4 bases and the J segment 5 bases; nucleotides outside the gene matches: 3.

V is TRBV5-1 and J is TRBJ1-5; 7 nucleotides match TRBD1. Germline-derived CDR1 and CDR2 are SGHRS and YFSETQ. V shed 4 bases and J 6 bases; nucleotides not matched to a gene: 7. The CDR3 is made up of 14 amino acids. The CDR3 DNA reads TGCGCCAGCAGCCCGGGGACAGCGGGTCAGCCCCAGCATTTT. This sequence encodes CASSPGTAGQPQHF.

This clonotype was detected only a few times. The chain recombines TRBV7-9 with TRBJ2-7, with unresolved D. The CDR3 extends over 14 amino acids. Germline V gene sequence: CDR1 SEHNR, CDR2 FQNEAQ (reference sequence). V was clipped by 3 bases and J by 1 base, with 10 bases between them. CDR3 coding DNA: TGTGCCAGCAGCTTCGGATTGCCTTCCTACGAGCAGTACTTC. Protein sequence: CASSFGLPSYEQYF.

The chain is built from TRBV6-1 and TRBJ2-4; a weak D match, TRBD1 (6 bases). Germline V gene sequence: CDR1 MNHNS, CDR2 SASEGT. The CDR3 is 17 amino acids. Trimming left V 1 base short and J 2 bases short, with 15 bases between. CDR3 sequence (DNA): TGTGCCAGCAGTGAAGTTCAGGGGACCTTCTCCAAAAACATTCAGTACTTC. Translation: CASSEVQGTFSKNIQYF.

This clonotype was seen ten or more times. The genes are TRBV7-8 and TRBJ1-1; 10 nucleotides match TRBD1. From germline, CDR1 is SGHVS and CDR2 FQNEAQ. The length of the CDR3 is 16 residues. The J segment lost 5 bases and the V segment lost 5 bases, leaving 11 bases of the junction unmatched. Here the CDR3 DNA reads TGTGCCAGCAGCCCAGCCGAGACAGGGGGCCGGACTGAAGCTTTCTTT. Its protein product is CASSPAETGGRTEAFF.

This clonotype was counted ten times or more. The chain joins TRBV7-9 to TRBJ2-7; the D gene is possibly TRBD2 (5 bases). Trimming cost V 0 bases and J 5 bases, with 17 bases left between them. The CDR3 has 16 amino acids. Germline V gene data show CDR1 as SEHNR and CDR2 as FQNEAQ (reference sequence). DNA for the CDR3: TGTGCCAGCAGCTTAGCGTCAGCCCATACTAGGCACGAGCAGTACTTC. Amino acids: CASSLASAHTRHEQYF.

This clonotype was detected ten times or more. The CDR3 here is CASSRTDGSYNEQFF. The CDR3 DNA sequence: TGTGCCAGCAGCCGGACAGACGGGTCCTACAATGAGCAGTTCTTC. This chain joins TRBV7-8 and TRBJ2-1; D is possibly TRBD1 (6 bases). Germline loops: CDR1 SGHVS, CDR2 FQNEAQ. This CDR3 region has 15 residues. The V gene lost 5 bases and the J gene lost 1 base, with 12 bases spanning the gap.

This clonotype was detected many times. The V gene is TRBV20-1, the J gene TRBJ1-1, with 7 nucleotides matching TRBD1. This CDR3 comprises 11 residues. The trim removed 6 bases at V and 8 bases at J, leaving 6 bases unmatched. Germline CDR1 reads DFQATT; CDR2 reads SNEGSKA (reference sequence). The CDR3 reads CSAWVQGEAFF. The CDR3 nucleotides are TGCAGTGCCTGGGTACAGGGGGAAGCTTTCTTT.

There are a few counts of this clonotype. The V call is TRBV5-4, the J call TRBJ2-7; weak D call: TRBD2 (5 bases). The V end lost 6 bases, the J end lost 2 bases, and 18 bases lay between the germline ends. Germline CDR1 reads SGHNT; CDR2 reads YYREEE (reference sequence). There are 15 residues in the CDR3. CDR3 sequence (DNA): TGTGCCAGCAAACTAGGACCCGACCCTACCTACGAGCAGTACTTC. Its protein product is CASKLGPDPTYEQYF.

This clonotype occurred many times. V gene TRBV20-1 combines with J gene TRBJ2-7; the match to TRBD2 covers 14 bases. V dropped 1 base and J dropped 6; count of bases not matched to a gene: 5. The CDR3 contains 15 residues. Germline V gene sequence: CDR1 DFQATT, CDR2 SNEGSKA (reference sequence). CDR3 nucleotide sequence: TGCAGTGCTAGAGGAGGACTAGCGGGAGGATCCGAGCAGTACTTC. Protein: CSARGGLAGGSEQYF.

On this clonotype: This could be a read error, since a much larger clone is one nucleotide away. The V call is TRBV7-8, the J call TRBJ2-3, with D perhaps TRBD2 (6 bases). The ends were cut back, 5 bases at V and 4 bases at J, with 16 bases in the middle. Germline CDR1 reads SGHVS; CDR2 reads FQNEAQ. This CDR3 is 15 amino acids long. The CDR3 spells CASSLGGPPPDTQYF. The DNA of the CDR3 is TGTGCCAGCAGCCTCGGAGGGCCCCCCCCAGATACGCAGTATTTT.

Of note for this clonotype: At one boundary the junction diverges from the germline segment, which might be a read error. The chain is built from TRBV20-1 and TRBJ1-4, with D tentatively TRBD1 (5 bases). CDR3 length equals 14 residues. CDR1 and CDR2 from the germline V gene are DFQATT and SNEGSKA (reference sequence). CDR3 amino acids: CSANPGSSNENLFF. The CDR3 DNA sequence: TGCAGTGCTAACCCAGGGAGCTCTAATGAAAATCTGTTTTTT.

This clonotype was found many times. The rearrangement uses TRBV7-3 and TRBJ2-1; 10 bases match TRBD2. V was clipped by 5 bases and J by 7 bases; unmatched bases: 11. Germline V gene sequence: CDR1 SGHTA, CDR2 FQGTGA. The CDR3 runs to 16 residues. CDR3 DNA sequence: TGTGCCAGCAGCGGCCAGCGGGAGGGCCTTGGAAATGAGCAGTTCTTC. This translates into CASSGQREGLGNEQFF.

The chain combines TRBV7-8 with TRBJ2-2, with 9 positions matching TRBD2. CDR1 and CDR2 (germline): SGHVS, FQNEAQ. The CDR3 length is 17 residues. V lost 3 bases and J lost 1; bases outside the gene matches: 6. The DNA for the CDR3 is TGTGCCAGCAGCTTCCCGACTAGCGGTATGAACACCGGGGAGCTGTTTTTT. This sequence encodes CASSFPTSGMNTGELFF.

The table lists this clonotype with many counts. The chain joins TRBV11-2 to TRBJ1-6; TRBD1 is a possible D gene (6 bases). The CDR3 covers 14 residues. Germline lookup yields CDR1 SGHAT and CDR2 FQNNGV. Trimming pared 5 bases from V and 6 bases from J, leaving 11 bases between. Here the CDR3 reads CASSPDSRNSPLHF. For the CDR3, the DNA is TGTGCCAGCAGCCCGGACAGCCGTAATTCACCCCTCCACTTT.

This clonotype was observed many times. The CDR3 region is CAWSVRPGSPDTQYF. The CDR3 DNA is TGTGCCTGGAGTGTACGTCCGGGATCACCAGATACGCAGTATTTT. The genes are TRBV30 and TRBJ2-3; TRBD2 might be the D (5 bases). In germline, CDR1 is GTSNPN, CDR2 SVGIG (reference sequence). This CDR3 is 15 amino acids long. V dropped 0 bases and J dropped 4 bases, with 14 bases sitting between them.

In its sample, this clonotype was seen many times. This chain connects TRBV6-6 to TRBJ1-2; tentative D call: TRBD1 (5 bases). V lost 0 bases and J lost 2, with 13 bases in between. The CDR3 length is 16 residues. Germline V gene sequence: CDR1 MNHNY, CDR2 SVGAGI (reference sequence). CDR3 bases: TGTGCCAGCAGTTACTCGGTGGAGGGGTTCAACTATGGCTACACCTTC. Amino acids: CASSYSVEGFNYGYTF.

This clonotype has ten or more counts. DNA for the CDR3: TGTGCCAGCAGCTTGGAACCCCGCCGCTCCTACAATGAGCAGTTCTTC. The encoded protein is CASSLEPRRSYNEQFF. The V gene is TRBV5-6, the J gene TRBJ2-1; D gene unclear. Germline lookup yields CDR1 SGHDT and CDR2 YYEEEE. V gave up 0 bases and J gave up 0 bases, with 10 bases separating them. The length of the CDR3 is 16 residues.

This clonotype was counted ten times or more. The chain joins TRBV29-1 to TRBJ2-3, with D possibly being TRBD2 (5 bases). The germline V and J ends were trimmed by 4 bases and 1 base, with 12 bases remaining between them. CDR1 and CDR2 from the germline V gene are SQVTM and ANQGSEA. This CDR3 has 14 residues. The CDR3 here is CSVVEGVGTDTQYF. The CDR3 DNA reads TGCAGCGTTGTAGAGGGAGTTGGCACAGATACGCAGTATTTT.

The table lists this clonotype with a few counts. The genes are TRBV29-1 and TRBJ2-7, with 10 bases aligning to TRBD1. The CDR3 totals 18 residues. V shed 4 bases, J shed 2 bases, and the junction held 17 bases outside the gene matches. Germline V gene data show CDR1 as SQVTM and CDR2 as ANQGSEA. Here the CDR3 DNA reads TGCAGCGTTGCCACCTGGGGACAGGGGTTAAACGTAACCTACGAGCAGTACTTC. Translation: CSVATWGQGLNVTYEQYF.

This clonotype was detected many times. The chain carries TRBV6-2 or TRBV6-3 and TRBJ1-2; TRBD1 might be the D (5 bases). CDR1 and CDR2 (germline): MNHEY, SVGEGT. The germline V and J ends were trimmed by 8 bases and 4 bases, with 8 bases remaining between them. The CDR3 length is 11 residues. CDR3 region: CASAGPYGYTF. The CDR3 bases are TGTGCCAGCGCAGGGCCCTATGGCTACACCTTC.

This chain connects TRBV4-2 to TRBJ1-1; tentatively, D is TRBD1 (6 bases). The length of the CDR3 is 16 residues. V was pared by 3 bases and J by 1 base, with 15 bases between. The germline CDR1 and CDR2 sequences are LGHNA and YNFKEQ. The CDR3: CASSQDAVQGNTEAFF. The CDR3 coding sequence is TGTGCCAGCAGCCAGGACGCTGTACAGGGGAACACTGAAGCTTTCTTT.

The sample holds many counts of this clonotype. This chain connects TRBV20-1 to TRBJ2-3; 11 bases line up with TRBD2. The CDR3 spans 16 residues. Germline trimming cut 0 bases from V and 3 bases from J; bases unmatched to any gene: 5. CDR1 is DFQATT, CDR2 SNEGSKA, per germline (reference sequence). CDR3 protein: CSARDWASGRTDTQYF. The CDR3 coding sequence is TGCAGTGCTAGAGATTGGGCTAGCGGGAGGACAGATACGCAGTATTTT.

This clonotype has a count of ten or more. The V gene is TRBV7-3, the J gene TRBJ2-7, with D perhaps TRBD1 or TRBD2 (5 bases each). The CDR3 length is 17 residues. The ends were cut back, 5 bases at V and 0 bases at J, with 20 bases in the middle. CDR1 is SGHTA, CDR2 FQGTGA, per germline. CDR3 coding DNA: TGTGCCAGCAGCCCGGATGGGACGTTGGATAGCTCCTACGAGCAGTACTTC. Its protein product is CASSPDGTLDSSYEQYF.

The chain recombines TRBV10-3 with TRBJ2-2; a weak D match, TRBD1 (6 bases). This CDR3 has 15 amino acids. Germline V gene sequence: CDR1 ENHRY, CDR2 SYGVKD. The V gene lost 10 bases and the J gene lost 1 base, with 16 bases spanning the gap. CDR3 nucleotides: TGTGCCACCCAGGGGAACACAGGGAACACCGGGGAGCTGTTTTTT. Protein sequence: CATQGNTGNTGELFF.

On this clonotype itself: One junction end disagrees with the germline gene, perhaps due to a read error. The chain carries TRBV6-1 and TRBJ1-5; D not resolved. From germline, CDR1 is MNHNS and CDR2 SASEGT. This CDR3 has 16 amino acids. CDR3 sequence: CASSTQHSGGNQSQHF. The CDR3 coding sequence is TGTGCCAGCAGTACCCAGCACAGCGGCGGCAATCAGTCCCAGCATTTT.